What follows is one TCR beta chain and its context. Germline CDR1 and CDR2: SGHRS and YFSETQ. V shed 3 bases, J shed 3 bases, and the junction held 8 bases outside the gene matches. The CDR3 has 16 residues. CD4+ T cells from unexposed donors were obtained before the COVID-19 pandemic (2011-2018). The data originate from a study of CD4 T cells in relation to SARS-CoV-2 and coronaviruses. The method was immunoSEQ multiplex PCR; TCRdb's version includes in-frame clones alone and lacks a portion of them. In the table there are 60,000 to 85,000 clones, over 90% of which are singletons. The chain couples TRBV5-1 to TRBJ2-3; 9 nucleotides agree with TRBD1. The specimen was naive CD4+ T cells from PBMCs. Subset reported: naive CD4+ T cells isolated by negative enrichment. The clonotype originates from a human donor in good health. In DNA form, the CDR3 reads TGCGCCAGCAGCTACACCGGGACAGGGTCAACAGATACGCAGTATTTT. As protein: CASSYTGTGSTDTQYF.